Listed here are 3 T cell receptor beta chains from one sample, sequenced in a study of T cells in Graves' hyperthyroidism and ophthalmopathy. The TCR beta CDR3 regions underwent amplification using RNA transcripts as the source. TCR CDR3 regions were first amplified by RT-PCR with HTBI primers. TCRdb used MiXCR to reprocess the multiplex PCR reads, holding one entry per CDR3 protein. Of about 350,000 distinct CDR3 sequences detected, over 12% appear once; the ten largest clones hold roughly a fifth. Sequencing input: blood. The source of these receptors is a woman aged 55-69 years with Graves' ophthalmopathy.

This clonotype showed up just a few times. The gene calls are TRBV5-1 and TRBJ1-4; the D is unclear. V was trimmed by 0 bases and J by 0 bases, leaving 6 bases between them. The CDR3 contains 15 residues. Germline V gene sequence: CDR1 SGHRS, CDR2 YFSETQ. CDR3 in amino acids: CASSLGVTTNEKLFF. In DNA, the CDR3 is TGCGCCAGCAGCTTGGGAGTTACAACTAATGAAAAACTGTTTTTT.

This clonotype was seen repeatedly, ten times or more. The chain carries TRBV28 and TRBJ2-3, with 7 bases fitting TRBD2. The CDR3 is made up of 18 amino acids. V was pared by 4 bases and J by 2 bases, with 15 bases of the junction left unmatched. Looked up from germline, CDR1 is MDHEN and CDR2 is SYDVKM. The CDR3 region is CASSSPPGRAGNTDTQYF. The CDR3 DNA follows: TGTGCCAGCAGTTCCCCTCCCGGTCGAGCGGGGAACACAGATACGCAGTATTTT. Full variable domain (missing parts from reference TRBV28 and TRBJ2-3): DVKVTQSSRYLVKRTGEKVFLECVQDMDHENMFWYRQDPGLGLRLIYFSYDVKMKEKGDIPEGYSVSREKKERFSLILESASTNQTSMYLCASSSPPGRAGNTDTQYFGPGTRLTVL.

Many counts were recorded for this clonotype. The DNA for the CDR3 is TGTGCCAGCAGTTTTTCTATGAACACCGGGGAGCTGTTTTTT. It encodes CASSFSMNTGELFF. This chain joins TRBV12-3 or TRBV12-4 and TRBJ2-2, with D uncertain. The CDR3 runs 14 residues. V was pared by 3 bases and J by 1 base, with 6 bases between.